This entry lists 5 T cell receptor beta chains sequenced from one sample in a study of T cell clones after liver transplantation. The data were produced by immunoSEQ multiplex PCR, yet TCRdb's version contains in-frame clones alone and is incomplete. The sample yields tens of thousands of clones, roughly 71% seen once. This material consisted of CD4+ T cells from blood, taken at the 22-month timepoint. All receptors derive from a human patient who received a liver transplant. A share of the T cells may be of graft donor origin.

The V call is TRBV7-2, the J call TRBJ1-3, with D tentatively TRBD1 (5 bases). The ends were cut back, 7 bases at V and 5 bases at J, with 18 bases in the middle. Germline CDR1 SGHTA, CDR2 FQGNSA. The CDR3 spans 15 residues. The CDR3 loop is CASTLVGEGRNTIYF. The CDR3 coding sequence is TGTGCCAGCACCCTCGTGGGGGAAGGAAGAAACACCATATATTTT.

This rearrangement joins TRBV9 to TRBJ2-5; no firm D call. The CDR3 has 13 amino acids. The V end lost 0 bases, the J end lost 1 base, and 4 bases lay between the germline ends. Germline CDR1 and CDR2: SGDLS and YYNGEE. The CDR3 coding sequence is TGTGCCAGCAGCGTAGGGGGCCAAGAGACCCAGTACTTC. Translating gives CASSVGGQETQYF.

The chain links TRBV9 to TRBJ1-5, with unresolved D. Germline-derived CDR1 and CDR2 are SGDLS and YYNGEE. The V and J ends lost 0 bases and 5 bases respectively, with 9 bases between them. The CDR3 runs 14 residues. This CDR3 is CASSVDSGYQPQHF. CDR3 sequence (DNA): TGTGCCAGCAGCGTAGATTCGGGATATCAGCCCCAGCATTTT.

The sample holds a few counts of this clone. CDR3 sequence (DNA): TGTGCCAGCAGCTTGTCTCCGGACAGGGGGTATGGCTACACCTTC. This encodes CASSLSPDRGYGYTF. The chain uses TRBV5-6 and TRBJ1-2; 10 bases match TRBD1. J lost 5 bases, V lost 1 base, and 5 bases had no gene match. This CDR3 has 15 residues. The germline gives CDR1 SGHDT, CDR2 YYEEEE.

The chain is built from TRBV7-3 and TRBJ2-1; 12 positions match TRBD2. CDR1 and CDR2 (germline): SGHTA, FQGTGA. The CDR3 covers 16 residues. V gave up 5 bases and J gave up 3 bases; unmatched junction bases: 5. This CDR3 reads CASSLLAGGYYNEQFF. In DNA, the CDR3 is TGTGCCAGCAGCCTACTAGCGGGGGGATACTACAATGAGCAGTTCTTC.